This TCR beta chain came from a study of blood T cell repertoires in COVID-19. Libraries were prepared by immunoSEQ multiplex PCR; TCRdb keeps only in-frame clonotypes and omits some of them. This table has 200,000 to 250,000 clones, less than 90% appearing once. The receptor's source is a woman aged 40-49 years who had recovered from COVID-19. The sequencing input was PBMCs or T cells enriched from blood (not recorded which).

The CDR3 nucleotides are TGTGCCAGCAGTTACTCGAGGAGGGCCTACGAGCAGTACTTC. Its protein is CASSYSRRAYEQYF. The V gene is TRBV6-5, the J gene TRBJ2-7, with D possibly TRBD2 on 6 matching bases. Germline V lookup: CDR1 MNHEY, CDR2 SVGAGI. Trimming removed 0 bases from V and 2 bases from J, with 8 bases in between. This CDR3 has 14 residues.